These 18 T cell receptor beta chains were all obtained from the same sample, sequenced in a study of T-cell memory formation after mild COVID-19. MiXCR, run by TCRdb on the 5' RACE reads, gives a single entry per CDR3 protein. Of some 150,000 distinct CDR3 sequences in the sample, approximately 21% were seen once. Sequenced input: PBMCs or a T cell subset sorted from them (not recorded which). The receptors were sampled from an adult woman who had mild COVID-19 (a few samples of this study predate the infection). Cell type and time point are not known.

This clonotype was recorded a few times. V is TRBV7-9 and J is TRBJ2-5, with D perhaps being TRBD1 or TRBD2 (6 bases each). The CDR3 runs to 14 residues. Trimming left V 5 bases short and J 5 bases short, with 15 bases between. Per the germline V gene, CDR1 is SEHNR and CDR2 is FQNEAQ (reference sequence). CDR3 in amino acids: CASSTSGGAETQYF. For the CDR3, the DNA is TGTGCCAGCAGCACCTCCGGGGGCGCGGAGACCCAGTACTTC.

This clonotype was found a few times. V gene TRBV6-1 combines with J gene TRBJ2-7, with 9 bases identical to TRBD2. The CDR3 loop spans 17 amino acids. Germline assignment: CDR1 MNHNS and CDR2 SASEGT. V dropped 4 bases and J dropped 0; count of bases not matched to a gene: 10. CDR3 bases: TGTGCCAGCAGTGCCGGGCTAGCGGGGTTTAGCTCCTACGAGCAGTACTTC. Translated, it gives CASSAGLAGFSSYEQYF.

V is TRBV6-2 or TRBV6-3 and J is TRBJ2-7; TRBD2 matches 8 bases. The CDR3 has 13 residues. Germline CDR1 MNHEY, CDR2 SVGEGT. With 5 bases clipped from V and 2 bases from J, the junction kept 2 bases outside the gene matches. DNA for the CDR3: TGTGCCAGCAGTACGGGACTAGCCTACGAGCAGTACTTC. This translates into CASSTGLAYEQYF.

This rearrangement joins TRBV6-1 to TRBJ2-1; D unresolved. CDR1 is MNHNS, CDR2 SASEGT, per germline. CDR3 length equals 15 residues. Trimming pared 7 bases from V and 8 bases from J, leaving 21 bases between. The CDR3 here is CASKKRPIGFDEQFF. The CDR3 DNA reads TGTGCCAGCAAAAAGAGGCCAATTGGTTTCGATGAGCAGTTCTTC.

The chain uses TRBV5-1 and TRBJ1-2, with D possibly matching TRBD1 (6 bases). CDR1 is SGHRS and CDR2 is YFSETQ in the germline V gene. This CDR3 region has 13 residues. Trimming removed 1 base from V and 4 bases from J, with 8 bases in between. The CDR3 sequence: CASSLRGGYGYTF. The CDR3 nucleotides read TGCGCCAGCAGCTTGAGAGGGGGCTATGGCTACACCTTC.

This clonotype was detected a few times. The chain links TRBV18 to TRBJ2-7; D is unclear. Per the germline V gene, CDR1 is KGHSH and CDR2 is LQKENI. The CDR3 length is 12 residues. The ends were cut back, 6 bases at V and 6 bases at J, with 12 bases in the middle. The chain's CDR3 is CASSLQGTEQYF. CDR3 nucleotide sequence: TGTGCCAGCTCCCTGCAAGGTACCGAGCAGTACTTC.

The chain has TRBV6-5 and TRBJ1-2; weak D call: TRBD1 (6 bases). Trimming removed 6 bases at V and 1 base at J, with 12 bases between. The CDR3 loop spans 14 amino acids. Germline V gene lookup returns CDR1 MNHEY and CDR2 SVGAGI. The CDR3 nucleotides read TGTGCCAGCAGAGCCCAGGGGCTTAACTATGGCTACACCTTC. As protein: CASRAQGLNYGYTF.

This clonotype was detected a few times. The chain uses TRBV5-1 and TRBJ2-3; no reliable D call. Germline V CDR1 and CDR2: SGHRS, YFSETQ. The length of the CDR3 is 15 residues. V lost 0 bases and J lost 4, with 12 bases in between. This CDR3 reads CASSLGPTAADTQYF. CDR3 sequence (DNA): TGCGCCAGCAGCTTGGGCCCTACAGCCGCAGATACGCAGTATTTT.

The J gene is TRBJ2-7, the V gene TRBV2, with 9 bases fitting TRBD1. CDR1 and CDR2 (germline): SNHLY, FYNNEI. The CDR3 extends over 15 amino acids. V trimming: 5 bases; J trimming: 6 bases; junction bases outside the gene matches: 11. The CDR3 DNA is TGTGCCAGCAGTAACTACCCGGGACAGGGCACCGAGCAGTACTTC. Amino acids: CASSNYPGQGTEQYF.

The rearrangement links TRBV27 to TRBJ2-7; the match to TRBD2 covers 10 bases. From germline, CDR1 is MNHEY and CDR2 SMNVEV (reference sequence). The CDR3 consists of 19 residues. J gave up 6 bases and V 8 bases, and 25 bases lay outside the gene matches. The CDR3 loop is CASRPRVLAGVVGTFEQYF. CDR3 nucleotides: TGTGCCAGCCGTCCCCGGGTTCTAGCGGGAGTAGTTGGGACCTTCGAGCAGTACTTC.

This chain joins TRBV24-1 and TRBJ2-3, with 9 bases that match TRBD1. Germline V gene sequence: CDR1 KGHDR, CDR2 SFDVKD. This CDR3 comprises 21 residues. J gave up 1 base and V 0 bases, and 16 bases lay outside the gene matches. The CDR3 spells CATSDLSGAGGRTGGTDTQYF. The CDR3 DNA reads as TGTGCCACCAGTGATTTGAGCGGCGCCGGGGGCAGGACAGGGGGCACAGATACGCAGTATTTT.

The chain uses TRBV5-1 and TRBJ2-7; D is possibly TRBD1 or TRBD2 (5 bases each). Per germline, CDR1 SGHRS and CDR2 YFSETQ. The ends were cut back, 1 base at V and 4 bases at J, with 12 bases in the middle. This CDR3 region has 14 residues. The DNA for the CDR3 is TGCGCCAGCAGCTTGAGAAGGGGACGGTACGAGCAGTACTTC. It encodes CASSLRRGRYEQYF.

The chain links TRBV24-1 to TRBJ2-1; D possibly corresponds to TRBD2 (7 bases). Trimming left V 3 bases short and J 4 bases short, with 18 bases between. Germline V gene lookup returns CDR1 KGHDR and CDR2 SFDVKD. The CDR3 is 17 residues long. CDR3 nucleotide sequence: TGTGCCACCAGTGATACGCGAGGGCGGGGGCTATACAATGAGCAGTTCTTC. Amino acids: CATSDTRGRGLYNEQFF.

The chain has TRBV3-1 and TRBJ1-4; the D is unclear. Trimming pared 1 base from V and 0 bases from J, leaving 9 bases between. The CDR3 runs to 16 residues. Germline V CDR1 and CDR2: LGHDT, YNNKEL (reference sequence). CDR3: CASSQGSGATNEKLFF. For the CDR3, the DNA is TGTGCCAGCAGCCAAGGGTCGGGAGCAACTAATGAAAAACTGTTTTTT.

A few counts support this clonotype. V and J are TRBV10-3 and TRBJ2-1; no clear D. V lost 0 bases and J lost 8, with 11 bases in between. The CDR3 is 14 residues long. Germline CDR1 reads ENHRY; CDR2 reads SYGVKD. The CDR3 is CAISESSSNDEQFF. The CDR3 DNA follows: TGTGCCATCAGTGAGTCGAGTAGCAACGATGAGCAGTTCTTC.

The chain links TRBV2 to TRBJ2-2; D is perhaps TRBD1 or TRBD2 (5 bases each). The CDR3 consists of 13 residues. Germline V CDR1 and CDR2: SNHLY, FYNNEI. The V gene lost 5 bases and the J gene lost 3 bases, with 7 bases spanning the gap. The DNA for the CDR3 is TGTGCCAGCAGTCGGGGACACACCGGGGAGCTGTTTTTT. This sequence encodes CASSRGHTGELFF.

The chain has TRBV6-5 and TRBJ1-4, with a possible D match to TRBD1 (5 bases). Trimming took off 0 bases at V and 7 bases at J, with 15 bases between the two ends. CDR1 and CDR2 from the germline V gene are MNHEY and SVGAGI. There are 16 residues in the CDR3. CDR3 loop: CASSYSGGGSAEKLFF. Written as DNA, the CDR3 is TGTGCCAGCAGTTACTCGGGCGGGGGGAGTGCTGAAAAACTGTTTTTT.

The V call is TRBV5-1, the J call TRBJ2-1; 9 bases fit TRBD2. This CDR3 is built from 18 residues. J was trimmed by 1 base and V by 3 bases; bases with no gene match: 11. The germline gives CDR1 SGHRS, CDR2 YFSETQ. The CDR3 region has the DNA TGCGCCAGCAGCTCCCCAAGGGCGGGGGGGCCTTCCTACAATGAGCAGTTCTTC. Protein: CASSSPRAGGPSYNEQFF.